A single sample is the source of the 20 T cell receptor beta chains below, sequenced in a study of blood T cell repertoires in COVID-19 (dated by TCRdb to the early 2020s). Libraries were constructed by the immunoSEQ multiplex PCR assay. This is the immuneACCESS table as TCRdb keeps it, with only in-frame sequences that have V and J called. A part of the clones is gone; compared with another copy, unresolved V genes explain less than half, and the rest is unexplained. The sample profile shows some 180,000 clones; around 80% of them were found once. Roughly a fifth of the sample is in the top ten clones. The specimen sequenced was peripheral blood. All receptors derive from a woman in her 70s who had recovered from COVID-19.

The CDR3 is CASSLYEEGQPQHF. Here the CDR3 DNA reads TGTGCCAGCAGCTTGTATGAAGAGGGCCAGCCCCAGCATTTT. V and J are TRBV5-4 and TRBJ1-5; no reliable D call. Germline-derived CDR1 and CDR2 are SGHNT and YYREEE (reference sequence). The V end was cut by 1 base, the J end by 7 bases, with 12 bases between. This CDR3 spans 14 amino acids.

The J gene is TRBJ2-3, the V gene TRBV27, with a weak D call TRBD2 (6 bases). The V and J ends lost 5 bases and 7 bases respectively, with 25 bases between them. The CDR3 covers 17 residues. CDR1 and CDR2 from the germline V gene are MNHEY and SMNVEV (reference sequence). Here the CDR3 reads CASSPTGVPYSGHTQYF. DNA of the CDR3: TGTGCCAGCAGTCCCACGGGGGTCCCCTATAGCGGCCATACGCAGTATTTT.

This sequence joins TRBV9 and TRBJ2-3; possible D gene TRBD2, 6 bases. The length of the CDR3 is 16 residues. The germline V gene encodes CDR1 SGDLS and CDR2 YYNGEE. Trimming took 5 bases from V and 1 from J, leaving 17 bases between them. This CDR3 is CASSLGGDRGTDTQYF. In nucleotides, the CDR3 is TGTGCCAGCAGTCTCGGCGGGGACCGGGGCACAGATACGCAGTATTTT.

This rearrangement joins TRBV4-1 to TRBJ2-7; D is perhaps TRBD1 (5 bases). In germline, CDR1 is MGHRA, CDR2 YSYEKL. CDR3 length: 15 residues. V was cut by 4 bases and J by 5 bases, with 18 bases left in between. CDR3 protein: CASSPGFGSSHEQYF. The CDR3 nucleotides are TGCGCCAGCAGCCCAGGGTTTGGGTCTTCCCACGAGCAGTACTTC.

The chain couples TRBV9 to TRBJ2-1; TRBD2 matches at 12 bases. The germline V gene has CDR1 SGDLS and CDR2 YYNGEE. V lost 3 bases to trimming and J lost 7 bases; unmatched junction nucleotides: 5. CDR3 length: 15 residues. The CDR3 bases are TGTGCCAGCAGCGCGAGACTAGCGGGAGATAATGAGCAGTTCTTC. Its protein product is CASSARLAGDNEQFF.

The rearrangement joins TRBV28 to TRBJ1-5; 10 bases are a match to TRBD1. CDR3 length: 14 amino acids. J lost 7 bases, V lost 5 bases, and 5 bases had no gene match. Per the germline V gene, CDR1 is MDHEN and CDR2 is SYDVKM. In DNA form, the CDR3 reads TGTGCCAGCAGTCCCGCGGGACAGGGGCAGCCCCAGCATTTT. The encoded protein is CASSPAGQGQPQHF.

The chain carries TRBV27 and TRBJ2-6, with 10 bases fitting TRBD1. Germline V gene lookup returns CDR1 MNHEY and CDR2 SMNVEV (reference sequence). V shed 5 bases, J shed 0 bases, and the junction held 10 bases outside the gene matches. This CDR3 contains 19 residues. The CDR3 DNA reads as TGTGCCAGCAGTCCCTCCGACCGGGACAGGGGCTCTGGGGCCAACGTCCTGACTTTC. As protein: CASSPSDRDRGSGANVLTF.

In its sample, this clone was seen a few times. The chain joins TRBV3-1 (or the pseudogene TRBV3-2) to TRBJ1-1; D is unclear. Germline-derived CDR1 and CDR2 are LGHDT and YNNKEL (reference sequence). Trimming left V 4 bases short and J 7 bases short, with 16 bases between. The length of the CDR3 is 14 residues. The DNA for the CDR3 is TGTGCCAGCAGCCGTTCCGAGGTTTTGGGTGAAGCTTTCTTT. This sequence encodes CASSRSEVLGEAFF.

This chain links TRBV5-1 with TRBJ2-1; D perhaps matches TRBD2 (5 bases). There are 13 residues in the CDR3. From germline, CDR1 is SGHRS and CDR2 YFSETQ. V was cut by 5 bases and J by 8 bases, with 14 bases left in between. For the CDR3, the DNA is TGCGCCAGCAGTTGGGCGGGCCCCGATGAGCAGTTCTTC. It is translated as CASSWAGPDEQFF.

This chain connects TRBV5-1 to TRBJ2-1; 7 bases are shared with TRBD1. Germline loops: CDR1 SGHRS, CDR2 YFSETQ. Trimming removed 4 bases from V and 0 bases from J; junction bases left unmatched: 7. This CDR3 has 16 amino acids. This CDR3 reads CASSQLDRSSYNEQFF. The CDR3 region has the DNA TGCGCCAGCAGCCAATTGGACAGGAGCTCCTACAATGAGCAGTTCTTC.

The chain employs TRBV25-1 and TRBJ2-7, with TRBD1 identical over 8 bases. Per germline, CDR1 MGHDK and CDR2 SYGVNS. The CDR3 spans 13 residues. J lost 3 bases, V lost 10 bases, and 8 bases had no gene match. The CDR3 reads CATGQGESYEQYF. As DNA, the CDR3 is TGTGCCACCGGACAGGGCGAAAGCTACGAGCAGTACTTC.

The J gene is TRBJ1-4, the V gene TRBV30; TRBD1 is a possible D gene (6 bases). Looked up from germline, CDR1 is GTSNPN and CDR2 is SVGIG (reference sequence). There are 14 residues in the CDR3. V lost 5 bases, J lost 0 bases, and 10 bases lay in between. The CDR3 is CAWASGATNEKLFF. CDR3 DNA sequence: TGTGCCTGGGCCTCAGGGGCAACTAATGAAAAACTGTTTTTT. Drawing the rest from reference TRBV30 and TRBJ1-4, the complete variable domain is SQTIHQWPATLVQPVGSPLSLECTVEGTSNPNLYWYRQAAGRGLQLLFYSVGIGQISSEVPQNLSASRPQDRQFILSSKKLLLSDSGFYLCAWASGATNEKLFFGSGTQLSVL.

The chain links TRBV10-3 to TRBJ2-7; 8 bases are a match to TRBD1. From germline, CDR1 is ENHRY and CDR2 SYGVKD. The junction had 10 bases not matched to a gene; V was cut back by 6 bases and J by 6 bases. The CDR3 is 14 residues long. The CDR3: CAIRDRDGGSEQYF. The CDR3 DNA sequence: TGTGCCATCAGGGACAGGGATGGGGGGTCCGAGCAGTACTTC.

V usage is TRBV3-1 (or the pseudogene TRBV3-2) and J usage is TRBJ2-5; D is possibly TRBD2 (6 bases). Trimming shortened V by 4 bases and J by 7 bases, and 13 bases separated the two germline ends. This CDR3 spans 13 amino acids. Germline CDR1 and CDR2: LGHDT and YNNKEL (reference sequence). The CDR3, as DNA: TGTGCCAGCAGCCGGGACCCGCGGGGGACCCAGTACTTC. Translation: CASSRDPRGTQYF.

Turning to this clone: Within the sample, other DNA sequences also encode this same CDR3. The CDR3 DNA sequence: TGCGCCAGCAGCTTGCCGGGACAGGGCGGGGGCTACACCTTC. Translation gives CASSLPGQGGGYTF. This chain uses TRBV5-1 with TRBJ1-2; 9 bases are a match to TRBD1. V shed 1 base, J shed 8 bases, and the junction held 6 bases outside the gene matches. In germline, CDR1 is SGHRS, CDR2 YFSETQ. The CDR3 runs to 14 residues.

This sequence joins TRBV11-3 and TRBJ2-1; 14 bases match TRBD2. Trimming removed 5 bases from V and 9 bases from J; junction bases left unmatched: 6. The CDR3 runs to 15 residues. CDR1 and CDR2 (germline): SGHNT, YENEEA. Here the CDR3 reads CASSRLAGGPGEQFF. CDR3 nucleotides: TGTGCCAGCAGCCGACTAGCGGGGGGGCCGGGTGAGCAGTTCTTC.

The J gene is TRBJ1-1, the V gene TRBV30; D call uncertain. The V gene's germline CDR1 is GTSNPN and CDR2 SVGIG (reference sequence). V lost 0 bases to trimming and J lost 0 bases, with 5 bases between them. CDR3 length: 13 amino acids. CDR3 nucleotide sequence: TGTGCCTGGAGTGTATTTATGAACACTGAAGCTTTCTTT. Its translation: CAWSVFMNTEAFF.

The V and J genes are TRBV19 and TRBJ1-2, with D possibly TRBD1 on 5 matching bases. CDR1 and CDR2 (germline): LNHDA, SQIVND (reference sequence). V dropped 6 bases and J dropped 6 bases, with 17 bases sitting between them. The length of the CDR3 is 14 residues. CDR3 DNA sequence: TGTGCCAGTAGCCCCTCACAGGCTGCCCATGGCTACACCTTC. It specifies CASSPSQAAHGYTF.

V and J are TRBV11-2 and TRBJ1-2; TRBD1 might be the D (5 bases). Germline V gene lookup returns CDR1 SGHAT and CDR2 FQNNGV. This CDR3 region has 14 residues. V was shortened by 4 bases and J by 5 bases, with 14 bases between the two germline ends. Here the CDR3 reads CASSSLRGGYGYTF. The CDR3 coding sequence is TGTGCCAGCAGCTCTCTTAGGGGAGGATATGGCTACACCTTC.

This chain uses TRBV3-1 (or the pseudogene TRBV3-2) with TRBJ2-5; the match to TRBD2 covers 15 bases. The length of the CDR3 is 16 residues. Germline V gene data show CDR1 as LGHDT and CDR2 as YNNKEL (reference sequence). Losses at the gene ends were 4 bases for V and 2 bases for J; bases not matched to a gene: 2. The CDR3 reads CASSLGLAGGQETQYF. Here the CDR3 DNA reads TGTGCCAGCAGCCTCGGACTAGCGGGAGGGCAAGAGACCCAGTACTTC.